The 5 T cell receptor delta chains reported below all come from one sample, sequenced in a study of Vδ1+ human thymocytes. Whole-study findings and limits: Thymic TRG and TRD repertoires appeared highly polyclonal, with Gaussian CDR3 length distributions.

Their specific antigens are unknown. Extracted RNA was reverse transcribed into cDNA. Multiplex PCR used pooled V-gene forward primers and a constant-region reverse primer to amplify CDR3s. TCRdb processed the multiplex PCR reads again with the CATT caller. The data hold some 73,000 delta-chain clones, with approximately 37% observed a single time. The sequencing input was Vdelta1+ gamma-delta thymocytes from the thymus. Noted subset: FACS-sorted CD3+ TCRalphabeta- TCRVdelta1+ TCRVdelta2- thymocytes. These TCRs come from a boy younger than two who had congenital heart surgery.

The V gene is TRDV1, the J gene TRDJ1; TRDD3 agrees at 12 bases. V dropped 2 bases and J dropped 8; count of bases not matched to a gene: 9. The V gene's germline CDR1 is TSWWSYY and CDR2 QGS. The length of the CDR3 is 16 residues. As DNA, the CDR3 is TGTGCTCTTGGGGAAGTACCGGTACTGGGGGATACCAAACTCATCTTT. This sequence encodes CALGEVPVLGDTKLIF.

This clone has a handful of counts. The rearrangement joins TRDV1 to TRDJ1, with 8 nucleotides matching TRDD3. Germline V lookup: CDR1 TSWWSYY, CDR2 QGS. This CDR3 contains 14 residues. V shed 3 bases, J shed 6 bases, and the junction held 6 bases outside the gene matches. CDR3 region: CALGDCTGGHKLIF. CDR3 DNA: TGTGCTCTTGGGGATTGTACTGGGGGTCATAAACTCATCTTT.

This clone was observed a handful of times. The chain recombines TRDV1 with TRDJ1, with 8 bases that match TRDD3. Germline V gene lookup returns CDR1 TSWWSYY and CDR2 QGS. The CDR3 consists of 18 residues. V dropped 2 bases and J dropped 0; count of bases not matched to a gene: 11. CDR3 nucleotide sequence: TGTGCTCTTGGGGAATTTGCCGACTGGGGGGATTACACCGATAAACTCATCTTT. It is translated as CALGEFADWGDYTDKLIF.

V is TRDV1 and J is TRDJ1, with D tentatively TRDD2 (5 bases). CDR3 length: 20 amino acids. The germline CDR1 and CDR2 sequences are TSWWSYY and QGS. V was shortened by 0 bases and J by 1 base, with 24 bases between the two germline ends. The CDR3 loop is CALGELNSPNCTRVTDKLIF. CDR3 DNA sequence: TGTGCTCTTGGGGAACTTAACAGTCCTAATTGTACTAGGGTCACCGATAAACTCATCTTT.

The V gene is TRDV1, the J gene TRDJ1; maybe TRDD3 (6 bases). This CDR3 spans 19 amino acids. CDR1 TSWWSYY and CDR2 QGS come from the germline V gene. V was shortened by 4 bases and J by 3 bases, with 27 bases between the two germline ends. The CDR3 sequence is CALGAYRVLPGIVPDKLIF. CDR3 in DNA: TGTGCTCTTGGGGCATACCGGGTCCTCCCGGGGATCGTCCCCGATAAACTCATCTTT.